These 11 T cell receptor beta chains share one sample of origin, sequenced in a study of T cell repertoires in cytomegalovirus infection. MiXCR was run by TCRdb on the reads, yielding one entry per CDR3 protein. The data contain around 740,000 distinct CDR3 sequences, roughly 36% of them singletons. Sequenced: PBMCs. The receptors were sampled from a human donor in good health (CMV status not recorded). Some clones in this sample may be carry-over from other donors' samples.

The chain couples TRBV15 to TRBJ1-1; 9 nucleotides match TRBD1. J was trimmed by 2 bases and V by 8 bases; bases with no gene match: 15. The V gene's germline CDR1 is LNHNV and CDR2 YYDKDF (reference sequence). The CDR3 covers 17 residues. The DNA of the CDR3 is TGTGCCACCGCGCGCCCAGGACAGGGGACGTCCAACACTGAAGCTTTCTTT. Translated, it gives CATARPGQGTSNTEAFF.

CDR3 sequence: CASGSGGREQFF. In DNA, the CDR3 is TGTGCCAGTGGATCAGGGGGCCGTGAGCAGTTCTTC. V is TRBV6-2 or TRBV6-3 and J is TRBJ2-1, with 8 bases identical to TRBD1. This CDR3 has 12 amino acids. Per the germline V gene, CDR1 is MNHEY and CDR2 is SVGEGT. With 9 bases clipped from V and 9 bases from J, the junction kept 7 bases outside the gene matches.

V usage is TRBV28 and J usage is TRBJ1-1, with 11 bases matching TRBD1. CDR1 is MDHEN and CDR2 is SYDVKM in the germline V gene. The ends lost 5 bases at V and 4 bases at J; junction bases unmatched: 6. This CDR3 is 15 amino acids long. CDR3 sequence (DNA): TGTGCCAGCAGTACCCGGGGACAGGGGGGCACTGAAGCTTTCTTT. This encodes CASSTRGQGGTEAFF.

The rearrangement uses TRBV28 and TRBJ1-5; D is possibly TRBD1 (5 bases). The germline V gene has CDR1 MDHEN and CDR2 SYDVKM. The CDR3 runs to 17 residues. Trimming left V 1 base short and J 2 bases short, with 15 bases between. CDR3 sequence: CASSLFGLGVGNQPQHF. The CDR3 DNA reads TGTGCCAGCAGTTTATTTGGTTTAGGGGTTGGCAATCAGCCCCAGCATTTT.

This clonotype was recorded a few times. The chain is built from TRBV6-1 and TRBJ2-7; tentatively, D is TRBD1 (5 bases). Trimming removed 5 bases from V and 5 bases from J, with 19 bases in between. The CDR3 is 15 residues long. Per germline, CDR1 MNHNS and CDR2 SASEGT. In DNA, the CDR3 is TGTGCCAGCAGTAATCAATGGACGGTGGGGCACGAGCAGTACTTC. Protein sequence: CASSNQWTVGHEQYF.

The V gene is TRBV7-9, the J gene TRBJ2-3; unclear D gene. With 3 bases removed from V and 4 bases from J, the gap between germline ends came to 5 bases. CDR1 SEHNR and CDR2 FQNEAQ come from the germline V gene (reference sequence). This CDR3 has 12 residues. The CDR3 DNA follows: TGTGCCAGCAGCTTCGTTTCAGATACGCAGTATTTT. It specifies CASSFVSDTQYF.

This CDR3 is CASSGLGGSSYEQYF. DNA of the CDR3: TGTGCCAGCTCAGGGCTGGGCGGGAGCTCCTACGAGCAGTACTTC. V usage is TRBV6-6 and J usage is TRBJ2-7; 7 nucleotides line up with TRBD2. V trimming: 8 bases; J trimming: 0 bases; junction bases outside the gene matches: 10. The CDR3 length is 15 residues. The germline CDR1 and CDR2 sequences are MNHNY and SVGAGI (reference sequence).

V gene TRBV27 combines with J gene TRBJ2-1; TRBD2 aligns across 8 bases. Unmatched junction bases numbered 11, after V lost 2 bases and J lost 5 bases. The V gene's germline CDR1 is MNHEY and CDR2 SMNVEV (reference sequence). The CDR3 is 17 amino acids. The CDR3 nucleotides read TGTGCCAGCAGTTTAGATACTAGCGGAAGACCTAACAATGAGCAGTTCTTC. The encoded protein is CASSLDTSGRPNNEQFF.

This clonotype appeared a few times. The chain uses TRBV2 and TRBJ2-2, with unresolved D. Germline CDR1 SNHLY, CDR2 FYNNEI. The CDR3 loop spans 15 amino acids. Trimming cost V 7 bases and J 4 bases, with 16 bases left between them. CDR3 bases: TGTGCCAGCAACCCCCATACTTCGACCACCGGGGAGCTGTTTTTT. Its protein product is CASNPHTSTTGELFF.

The chain is built from TRBV7-2 and TRBJ2-1; the D gene is possibly TRBD1 (6 bases). There are 14 residues in the CDR3. The germline CDR1 and CDR2 sequences are SGHTA and FQGNSA. Trimming pared 8 bases from V and 7 bases from J, leaving 18 bases between. This chain's CDR3 is CASAGDSRRNEQFF. CDR3 nucleotide sequence: TGTGCCAGCGCAGGGGATAGCCGTAGGAATGAGCAGTTCTTC. Using reference TRBV7-2 and TRBJ2-1 for the parts outside the CDR3, the full variable domain is GAGVSQSPSNKVTEKGKDVELRCDPISGHTALYWYRQSLGQGLEFLIYFQGNSAPDKSGLPSDRFSAERTGGSVSTLTIQRTQQEDSAVYLCASAGDSRRNEQFFGPGTRLTVL.

There are a few counts of this clonotype. This chain links TRBV28 with TRBJ2-7; 8 bases fit TRBD2. The V gene's germline CDR1 is MDHEN and CDR2 SYDVKM. After removal of 4 bases from V and 4 bases from J, the junction contained 12 bases not matched to a gene. This CDR3 has 16 residues. This chain's CDR3 is CASSYYGRASKYEQYF. The CDR3 bases are TGTGCCAGCAGTTACTACGGGAGGGCCAGTAAATACGAGCAGTACTTC.